A selection of T cell receptor beta chains follows, all from one sample in a study of cytomegalovirus exposure and HLA in healthy donors. TCRdb keeps only in-frame clones here, not all; method: immunoSEQ multiplex PCR. The sample carries 150,000 or so clones, 80% to 85% recorded once. The specimen was PBMCs. The receptors stem from a boy aged 2 to 9 in good health and CMV-seronegative. The CDR3 runs from the conserved cysteine through the conserved F or W.

CDR3: CASSYGRGNQPQHF
V: TRBV7-8
J: TRBJ1-5

CDR3: CASSSRFVTGTGTYEQYF
V: TRBV28
J: TRBJ2-7

CDR3: CASSRQPGGHGELFF
V: TRBV6-5
J: TRBJ2-2

CDR3: CASSLGDRGREKLFF
V: TRBV5-1
J: TRBJ1-4

CDR3: CASGPLVAEAFF
V: TRBV2
J: TRBJ1-1

CDR3: CASGLVGGRGLSSIANYGYTF
V: TRBV12-5
J: TRBJ1-2

CDR3: CAISESMAGISNQPQHF
V: TRBV10-3
J: TRBJ1-5

CDR3: CASSLEPRGTDTQYF
V: TRBV11-2
J: TRBJ2-3

CDR3: CASSLGGDHEQYF
V: TRBV5-1
J: TRBJ2-7

CDR3: CSVGQRNTEAFF
V: TRBV29-1
J: TRBJ1-1

CDR3: CASSLGAGEWTGELFF
V: TRBV11-2
J: TRBJ2-2

CDR3: CASSLTGGPYEQYF
V: TRBV5-1
J: TRBJ2-7

CDR3: CASSFGLQTDTQYF
V: TRBV27
J: TRBJ2-3

CDR3: CASSTTGQGKLFF
V: TRBV7-2
J: TRBJ1-4

CDR3: CASSSGLASYNEQFF
V: TRBV5-1
J: TRBJ2-1

CDR3: CASSVMGTALYNEQFF
V: TRBV7-8
J: TRBJ2-1

CDR3: CASSDPPSGTTYEQYF
V: TRBV2
J: .

CDR3: CASSSHNRGHGYGYTF
V: TRBV11-1
J: TRBJ1-2

CDR3: CASSQLAYNEQFF
V: TRBV4-1
J: TRBJ2-1

CDR3: CASSTLPGLAGEGGYNEQFF
V: TRBV14
J: TRBJ2-1

CDR3: CASSEGTLWKWDTQYF
V: TRBV2
J: TRBJ2-3

CDR3: CASSNGIPTEAFF
V: TRBV6-6
J: TRBJ1-1

CDR3: CASSSPTSGIYEQYF
V: TRBV5-4
J: TRBJ2-7

CDR3: CASSVSGENIQYF
V: TRBV9
J: TRBJ2-4

CDR3: CASPPGQGMSNQPQHF
V: TRBV21-1
J: TRBJ1-5

CDR3: CASSSTGTDLSGANVLTF
V: TRBV11-2
J: TRBJ2-6

CDR3: CSVEDRSQETQYF
V: TRBV29-1
J: TRBJ2-5

CDR3: CASSLGGPYEQYF
V: TRBV5-1
J: TRBJ2-7

CDR3: CASSQSSGVTGELFF
V: TRBV5-6
J: TRBJ2-2

CDR3: CASSPPLYRTSGTNEQYF
V: TRBV7-8
J: TRBJ2-7

CDR3: CASSPALAGGPGSQYF
V: TRBV4-1
J: TRBJ2-5

CDR3: CASSEAGTYEQYF
V: TRBV25-1
J: TRBJ2-7

CDR3: CAISARLARDSYNEQFF
V: TRBV10-3
J: TRBJ2-1

CDR3: CASSIYGDSNQPQHF
V: TRBV19
J: TRBJ1-5

CDR3: CASSLVGKGTEAFF
V: TRBV5-1
J: TRBJ1-1

CDR3: CASSPVIGRFYEQYF
V: TRBV27
J: TRBJ2-7

CDR3: CASSVPGGSYGYTF
V: TRBV9
J: TRBJ1-2

CDR3: CASSPDRGHRELFF
V: TRBV7-2
J: TRBJ2-2

CDR3: CASSLQGLRTQYF
V: TRBV28
J: TRBJ2-5

CDR3: CASSEERGRDGYTF
V: TRBV6-1
J: TRBJ1-2

CDR3: CASSLDGTGASTGELFF
V: TRBV11-2
J: TRBJ2-2

CDR3: CASRDRATNEKLFF
V: TRBV10-2
J: TRBJ1-4

CDR3: CASGPDWVGETQYF
V: TRBV5-1
J: TRBJ2-5

CDR3: CASSHRAGGGNEQFF
V: TRBV4-1
J: TRBJ2-1

CDR3: CASSLGAGANYGYTF
V: TRBV5-1
J: TRBJ1-2